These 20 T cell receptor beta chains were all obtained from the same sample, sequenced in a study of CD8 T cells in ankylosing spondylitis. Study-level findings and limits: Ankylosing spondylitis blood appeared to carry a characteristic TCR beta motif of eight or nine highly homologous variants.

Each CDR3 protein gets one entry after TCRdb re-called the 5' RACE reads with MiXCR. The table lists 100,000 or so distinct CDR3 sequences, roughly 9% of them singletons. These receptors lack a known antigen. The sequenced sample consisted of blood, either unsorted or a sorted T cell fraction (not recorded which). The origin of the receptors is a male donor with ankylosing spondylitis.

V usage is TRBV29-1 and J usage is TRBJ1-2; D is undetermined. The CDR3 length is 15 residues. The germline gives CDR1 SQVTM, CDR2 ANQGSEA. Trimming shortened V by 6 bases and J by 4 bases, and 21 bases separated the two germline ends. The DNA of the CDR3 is TGCAGCGTGCACGCACCGGGAGGGATCGGCTATGGCTACACCTTC. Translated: CSVHAPGGIGYGYTF.

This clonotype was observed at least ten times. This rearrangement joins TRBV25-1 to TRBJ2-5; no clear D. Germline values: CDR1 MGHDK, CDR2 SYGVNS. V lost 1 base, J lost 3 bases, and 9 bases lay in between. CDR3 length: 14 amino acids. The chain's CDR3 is CASSESLEKETQYF. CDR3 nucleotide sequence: TGTGCCAGCAGTGAATCCCTGGAAAAAGAGACCCAGTACTTC.

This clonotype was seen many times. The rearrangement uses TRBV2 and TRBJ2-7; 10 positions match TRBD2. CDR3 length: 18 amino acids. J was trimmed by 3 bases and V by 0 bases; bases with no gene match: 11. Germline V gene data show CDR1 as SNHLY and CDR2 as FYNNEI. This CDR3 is CASSEAPLAGEYGYEQYF. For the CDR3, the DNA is TGTGCCAGCAGTGAAGCGCCTCTAGCGGGAGAGTATGGCTACGAGCAGTACTTC.

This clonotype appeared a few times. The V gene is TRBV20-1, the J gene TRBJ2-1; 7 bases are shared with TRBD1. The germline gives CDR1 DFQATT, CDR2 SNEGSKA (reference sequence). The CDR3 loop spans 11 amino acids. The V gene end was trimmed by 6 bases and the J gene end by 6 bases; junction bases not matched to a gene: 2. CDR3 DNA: TGCAGTGCCTCAGGGGGCAATGAGCAGTTCTTC. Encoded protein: CSASGGNEQFF.

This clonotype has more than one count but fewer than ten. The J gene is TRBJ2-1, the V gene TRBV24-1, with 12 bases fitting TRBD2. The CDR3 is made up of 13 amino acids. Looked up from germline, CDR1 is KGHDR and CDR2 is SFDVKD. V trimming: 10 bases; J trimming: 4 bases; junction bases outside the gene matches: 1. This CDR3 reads CATGTSGYNEQFF. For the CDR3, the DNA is TGTGCCACAGGGACTAGCGGGTACAATGAGCAGTTCTTC.

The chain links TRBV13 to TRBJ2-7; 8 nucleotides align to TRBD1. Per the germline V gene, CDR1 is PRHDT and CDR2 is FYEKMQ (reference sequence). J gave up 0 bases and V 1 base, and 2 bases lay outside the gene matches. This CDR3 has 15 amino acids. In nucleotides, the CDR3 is TGTGCCAGCAGCTTAGAAGACAGGGGCTCCTACGAGCAGTACTTC. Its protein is CASSLEDRGSYEQYF.

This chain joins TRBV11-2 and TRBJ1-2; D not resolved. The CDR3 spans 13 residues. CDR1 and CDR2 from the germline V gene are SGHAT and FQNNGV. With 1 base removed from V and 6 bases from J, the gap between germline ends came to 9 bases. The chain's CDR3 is CASSLGLYDGYTF. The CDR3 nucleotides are TGTGCCAGCAGCTTAGGACTCTATGATGGCTACACCTTC.

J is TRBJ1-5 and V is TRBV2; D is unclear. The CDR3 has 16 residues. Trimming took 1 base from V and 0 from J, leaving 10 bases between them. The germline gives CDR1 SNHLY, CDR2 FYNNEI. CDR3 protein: CASSEVGEYSNQPQHF. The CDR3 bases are TGTGCCAGCAGTGAAGTTGGGGAGTATAGCAATCAGCCCCAGCATTTT.

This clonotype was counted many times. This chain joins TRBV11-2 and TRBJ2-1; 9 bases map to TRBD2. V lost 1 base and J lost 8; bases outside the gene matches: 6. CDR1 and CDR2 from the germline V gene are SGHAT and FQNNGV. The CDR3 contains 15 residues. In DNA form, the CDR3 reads TGTGCCAGCAGCTTAGCCGGGCGGGAGGGCGATGAGCAGTTCTTC. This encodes CASSLAGREGDEQFF.

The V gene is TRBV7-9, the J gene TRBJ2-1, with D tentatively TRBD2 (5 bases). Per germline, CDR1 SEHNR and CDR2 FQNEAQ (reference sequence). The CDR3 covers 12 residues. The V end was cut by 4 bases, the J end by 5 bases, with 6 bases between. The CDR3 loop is CASSYGNNEQFF. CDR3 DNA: TGTGCCAGCAGCTACGGGAACAATGAGCAGTTCTTC.

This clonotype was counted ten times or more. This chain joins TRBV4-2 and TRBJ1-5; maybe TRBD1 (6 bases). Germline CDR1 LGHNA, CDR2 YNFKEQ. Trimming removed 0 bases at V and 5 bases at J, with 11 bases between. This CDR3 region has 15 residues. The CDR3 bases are TGTGCCAGCAGCCAAGAATACAGGGCCCATCAGCCCCAGCATTTT. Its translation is CASSQEYRAHQPQHF.

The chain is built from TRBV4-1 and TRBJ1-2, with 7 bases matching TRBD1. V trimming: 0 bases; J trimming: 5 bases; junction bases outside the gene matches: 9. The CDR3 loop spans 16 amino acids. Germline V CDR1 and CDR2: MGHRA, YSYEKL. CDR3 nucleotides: TGCGCCAGCAGCCAAGATTATCAGGGGGAGGCATATGGCTACACCTTC. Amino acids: CASSQDYQGEAYGYTF.

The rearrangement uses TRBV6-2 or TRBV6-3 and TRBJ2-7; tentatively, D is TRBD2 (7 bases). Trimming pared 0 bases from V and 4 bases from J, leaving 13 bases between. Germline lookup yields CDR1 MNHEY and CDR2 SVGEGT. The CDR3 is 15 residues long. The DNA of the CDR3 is TGTGCCAGCAGTTACTCCTCGGGGAGGGGGTACGAGCAGTACTTC. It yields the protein CASSYSSGRGYEQYF.

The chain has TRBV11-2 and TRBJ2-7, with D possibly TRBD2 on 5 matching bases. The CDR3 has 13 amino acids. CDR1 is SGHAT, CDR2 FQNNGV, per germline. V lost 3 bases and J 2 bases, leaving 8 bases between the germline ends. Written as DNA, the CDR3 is TGTGCCAGCAGCTTCGGTAGCGCCTACGAGCAGTACTTC. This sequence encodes CASSFGSAYEQYF.

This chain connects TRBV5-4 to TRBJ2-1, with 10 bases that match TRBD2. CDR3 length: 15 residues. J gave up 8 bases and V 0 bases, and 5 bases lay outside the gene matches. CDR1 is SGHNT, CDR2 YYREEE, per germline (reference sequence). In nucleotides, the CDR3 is TGTGCCAGCAGCTTGGGAGCGGGAGGGCCGGATGAGCAGTTCTTC. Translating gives CASSLGAGGPDEQFF. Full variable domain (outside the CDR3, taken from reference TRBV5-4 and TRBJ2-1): ETGVTQSPTHLIKTRGQQVTLRCSSQSGHNTVSWYQQALGQGPQFIFQYYREEENGRGNFPPRFSGLQFPNYSSELNVNALELDDSALYLCASSLGAGGPDEQFFGPGTRLTVL.

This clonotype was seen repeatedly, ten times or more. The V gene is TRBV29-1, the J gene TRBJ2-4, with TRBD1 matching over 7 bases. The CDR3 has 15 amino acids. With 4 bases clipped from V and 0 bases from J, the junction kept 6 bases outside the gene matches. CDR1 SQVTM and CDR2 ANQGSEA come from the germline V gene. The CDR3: CSVVSGQLAKNIQYF. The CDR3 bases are TGCAGCGTTGTATCGGGACAGTTAGCCAAAAACATTCAGTACTTC.

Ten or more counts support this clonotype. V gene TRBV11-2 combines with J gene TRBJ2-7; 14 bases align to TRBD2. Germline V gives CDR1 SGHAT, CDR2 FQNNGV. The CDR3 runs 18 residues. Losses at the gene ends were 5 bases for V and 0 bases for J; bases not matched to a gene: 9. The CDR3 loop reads CASSRTSGRSPFSYEQYF. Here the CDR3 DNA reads TGTGCCAGCAGCCGGACTAGCGGGAGGTCTCCGTTCTCCTACGAGCAGTACTTC.

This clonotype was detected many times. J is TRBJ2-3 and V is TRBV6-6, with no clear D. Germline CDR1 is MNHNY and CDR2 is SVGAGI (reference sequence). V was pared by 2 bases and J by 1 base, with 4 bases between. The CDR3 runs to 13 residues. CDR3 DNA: TGTGCCAGCAGTTACCAGGGCACAGATACGCAGTATTTT. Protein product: CASSYQGTDTQYF.

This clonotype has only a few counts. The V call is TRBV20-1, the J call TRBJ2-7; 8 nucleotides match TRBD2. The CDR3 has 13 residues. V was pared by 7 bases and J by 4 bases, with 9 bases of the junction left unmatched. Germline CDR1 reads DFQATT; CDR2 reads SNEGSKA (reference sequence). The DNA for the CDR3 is TGCAGTGTCGCGGGAGGAACTGGATACGAGCAGTACTTC. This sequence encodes CSVAGGTGYEQYF.

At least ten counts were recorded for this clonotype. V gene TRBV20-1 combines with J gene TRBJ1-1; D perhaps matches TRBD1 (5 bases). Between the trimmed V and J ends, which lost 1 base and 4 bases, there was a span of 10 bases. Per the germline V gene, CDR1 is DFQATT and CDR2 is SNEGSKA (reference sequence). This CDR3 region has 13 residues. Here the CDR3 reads CSARGSGGTEAFF. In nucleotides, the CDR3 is TGCAGTGCTAGAGGGTCGGGGGGCACTGAAGCTTTCTTT.